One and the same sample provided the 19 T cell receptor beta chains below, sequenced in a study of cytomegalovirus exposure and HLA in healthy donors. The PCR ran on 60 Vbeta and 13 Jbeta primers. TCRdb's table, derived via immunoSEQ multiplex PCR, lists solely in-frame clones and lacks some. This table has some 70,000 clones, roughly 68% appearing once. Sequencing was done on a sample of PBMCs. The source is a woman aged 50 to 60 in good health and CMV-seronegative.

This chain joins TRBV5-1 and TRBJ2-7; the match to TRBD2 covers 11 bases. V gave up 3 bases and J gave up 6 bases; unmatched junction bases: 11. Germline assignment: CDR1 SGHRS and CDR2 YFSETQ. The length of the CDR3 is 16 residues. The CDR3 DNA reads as TGCGCCAGCAGCTCCGCCCCACTAGCGGGAGTGGGCGAGCAGTACTTC. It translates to CASSSAPLAGVGEQYF.

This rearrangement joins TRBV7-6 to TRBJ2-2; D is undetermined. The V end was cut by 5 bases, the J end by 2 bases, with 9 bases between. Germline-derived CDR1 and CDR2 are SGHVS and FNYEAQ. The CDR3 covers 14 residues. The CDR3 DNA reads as TGTGCCAGCAGCCTCAGGTCAAACACCGGGGAGCTGTTTTTT. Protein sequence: CASSLRSNTGELFF.

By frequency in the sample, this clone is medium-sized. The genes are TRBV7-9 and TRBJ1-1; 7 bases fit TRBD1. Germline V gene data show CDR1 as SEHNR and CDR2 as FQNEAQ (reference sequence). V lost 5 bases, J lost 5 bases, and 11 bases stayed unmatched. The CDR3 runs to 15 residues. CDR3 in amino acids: CASSQPQGSGTEAFF. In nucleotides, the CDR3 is TGTGCCAGCAGCCAACCACAGGGGTCGGGTACTGAAGCTTTCTTT.

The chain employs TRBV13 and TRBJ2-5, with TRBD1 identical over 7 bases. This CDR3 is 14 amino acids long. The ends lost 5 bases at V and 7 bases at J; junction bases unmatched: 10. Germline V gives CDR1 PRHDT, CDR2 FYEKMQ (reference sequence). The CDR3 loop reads CASSPRDSFWTQYF. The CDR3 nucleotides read TGTGCCAGCAGCCCCCGGGACAGCTTTTGGACCCAGTACTTC.

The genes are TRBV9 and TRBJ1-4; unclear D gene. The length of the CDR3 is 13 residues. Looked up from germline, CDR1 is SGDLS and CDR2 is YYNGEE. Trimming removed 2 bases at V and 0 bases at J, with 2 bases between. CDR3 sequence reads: CASSVTTNEKLFF. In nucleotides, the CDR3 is TGTGCCAGCAGCGTCACAACTAATGAAAAACTGTTTTTT.

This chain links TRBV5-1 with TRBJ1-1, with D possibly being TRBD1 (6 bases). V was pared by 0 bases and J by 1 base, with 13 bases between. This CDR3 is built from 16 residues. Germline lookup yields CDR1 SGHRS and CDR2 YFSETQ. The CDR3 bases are TGCGCCAGCAGCTTGGAAGGGGGAGTACGGAACACTGAAGCTTTCTTT. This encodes CASSLEGGVRNTEAFF.

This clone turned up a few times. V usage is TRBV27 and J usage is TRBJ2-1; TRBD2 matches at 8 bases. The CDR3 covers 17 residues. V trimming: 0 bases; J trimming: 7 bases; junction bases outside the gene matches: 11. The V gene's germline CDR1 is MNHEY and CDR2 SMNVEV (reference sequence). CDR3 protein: CASSLSTLRGLGNEQFF. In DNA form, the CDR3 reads TGTGCCAGCAGTTTATCGACCCTAAGGGGACTAGGTAATGAGCAGTTCTTC.

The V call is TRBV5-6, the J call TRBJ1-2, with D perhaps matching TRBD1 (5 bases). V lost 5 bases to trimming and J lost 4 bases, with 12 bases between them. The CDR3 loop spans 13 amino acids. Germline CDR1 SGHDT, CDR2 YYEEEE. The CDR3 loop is CASRPDSFYGYTF. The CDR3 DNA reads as TGTGCCAGCAGACCAGACAGTTTCTATGGCTACACCTTC. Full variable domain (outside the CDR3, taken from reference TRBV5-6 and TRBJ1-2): DAGVTQSPTHLIKTRGQQVTLRCSPKSGHDTVSWYQQALGQGPQFIFQYYEEEERQRGNFPDRFSGHQFPNYSSELNVNALLLGDSALYLCASRPDSFYGYTFGSGTRLTVV.

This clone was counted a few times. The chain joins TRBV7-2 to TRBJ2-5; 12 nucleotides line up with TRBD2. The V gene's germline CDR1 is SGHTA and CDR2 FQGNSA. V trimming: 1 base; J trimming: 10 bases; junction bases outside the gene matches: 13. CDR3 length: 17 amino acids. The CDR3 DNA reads TGTGCCAGCAGCTTAGAGGCTAGCGGGAGGGCATTTAGGGGCCAGTACTTC. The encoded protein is CASSLEASGRAFRGQYF.

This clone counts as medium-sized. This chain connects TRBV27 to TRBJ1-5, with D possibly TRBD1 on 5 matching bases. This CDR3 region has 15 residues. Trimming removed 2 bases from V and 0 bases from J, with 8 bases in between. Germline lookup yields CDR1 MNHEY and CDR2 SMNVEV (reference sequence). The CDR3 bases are TGTGCCAGCAGTTTAGGGGGGGGTAGCAATCAGCCCCAGCATTTT. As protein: CASSLGGGSNQPQHF.

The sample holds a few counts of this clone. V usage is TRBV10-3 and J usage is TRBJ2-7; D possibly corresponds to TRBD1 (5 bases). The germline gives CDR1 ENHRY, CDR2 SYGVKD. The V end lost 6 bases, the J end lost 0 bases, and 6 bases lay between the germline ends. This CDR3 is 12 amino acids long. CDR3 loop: CAIRQDSYEQYF. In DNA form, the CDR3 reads TGTGCCATCAGACAGGACTCCTACGAGCAGTACTTC.

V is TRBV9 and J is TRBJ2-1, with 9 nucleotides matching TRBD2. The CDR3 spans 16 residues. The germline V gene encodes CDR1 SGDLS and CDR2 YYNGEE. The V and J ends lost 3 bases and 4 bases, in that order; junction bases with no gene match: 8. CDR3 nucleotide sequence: TGTGCCAGCAGCGCCGTAGCGGGAGTGGGGTACAATGAGCAGTTCTTC. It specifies CASSAVAGVGYNEQFF.

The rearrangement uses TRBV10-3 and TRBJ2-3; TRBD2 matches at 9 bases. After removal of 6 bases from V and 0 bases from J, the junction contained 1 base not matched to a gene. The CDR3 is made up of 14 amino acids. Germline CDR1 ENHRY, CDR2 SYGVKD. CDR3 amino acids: CAISTSGSTDTQYF. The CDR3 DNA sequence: TGTGCCATCAGCACTAGCGGGAGCACAGATACGCAGTATTTT.

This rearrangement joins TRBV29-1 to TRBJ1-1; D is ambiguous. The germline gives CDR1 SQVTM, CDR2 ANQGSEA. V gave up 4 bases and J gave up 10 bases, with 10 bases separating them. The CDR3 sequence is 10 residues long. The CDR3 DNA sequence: TGCAGCGTTGTAGCGGGCGCAGCTTTCTTT. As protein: CSVVAGAAFF.

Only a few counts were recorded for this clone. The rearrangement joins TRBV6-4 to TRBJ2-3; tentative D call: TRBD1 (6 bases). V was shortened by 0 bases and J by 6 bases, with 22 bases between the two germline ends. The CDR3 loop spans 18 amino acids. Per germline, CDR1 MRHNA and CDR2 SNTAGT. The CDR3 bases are TGTGCCAGCAGTGACTCCCTTATCGTGGGGGCGGCTAAGGATACGCAGTATTTT. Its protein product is CASSDSLIVGAAKDTQYF.

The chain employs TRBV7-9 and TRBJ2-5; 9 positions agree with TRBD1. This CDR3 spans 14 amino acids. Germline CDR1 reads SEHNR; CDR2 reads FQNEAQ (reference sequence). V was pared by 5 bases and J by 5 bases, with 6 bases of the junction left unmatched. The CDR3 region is CASSPGQGMETQYF. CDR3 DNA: TGTGCCAGCAGCCCAGGACAGGGGATGGAGACCCAGTACTTC. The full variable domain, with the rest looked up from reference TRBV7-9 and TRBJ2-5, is DTGVSQNPRHKITKRGQNVTFRCDPISEHNRLYWYRQTLGQGPEFLTYFQNEAQLEKSRLLSDRFSAERPKGSFSTLEIQRTEQGDSAMYLCASSPGQGMETQYFGPGTRLLVL.

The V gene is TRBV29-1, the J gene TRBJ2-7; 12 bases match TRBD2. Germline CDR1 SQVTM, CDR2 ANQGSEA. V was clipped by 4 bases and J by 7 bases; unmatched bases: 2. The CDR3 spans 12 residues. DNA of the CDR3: TGCAGCGTTGGACTAGCGGGAGTAGAGCAGTACTTC. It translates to CSVGLAGVEQYF.

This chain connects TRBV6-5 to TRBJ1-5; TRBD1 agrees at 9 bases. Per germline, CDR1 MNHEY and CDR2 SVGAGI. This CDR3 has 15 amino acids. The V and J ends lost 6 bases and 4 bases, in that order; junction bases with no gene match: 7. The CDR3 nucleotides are TGTGCCAGCAGCCGTGGACAGGGGTGGAATCAGCCCCAGCATTTT. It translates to CASSRGQGWNQPQHF.

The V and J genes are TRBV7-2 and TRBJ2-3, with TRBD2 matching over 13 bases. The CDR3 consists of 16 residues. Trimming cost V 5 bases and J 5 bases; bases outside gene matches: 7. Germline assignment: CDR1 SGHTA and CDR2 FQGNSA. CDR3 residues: CASSTEGLAGKDTQYF. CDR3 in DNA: TGTGCCAGCAGCACCGAGGGACTAGCGGGAAAAGATACGCAGTATTTT.